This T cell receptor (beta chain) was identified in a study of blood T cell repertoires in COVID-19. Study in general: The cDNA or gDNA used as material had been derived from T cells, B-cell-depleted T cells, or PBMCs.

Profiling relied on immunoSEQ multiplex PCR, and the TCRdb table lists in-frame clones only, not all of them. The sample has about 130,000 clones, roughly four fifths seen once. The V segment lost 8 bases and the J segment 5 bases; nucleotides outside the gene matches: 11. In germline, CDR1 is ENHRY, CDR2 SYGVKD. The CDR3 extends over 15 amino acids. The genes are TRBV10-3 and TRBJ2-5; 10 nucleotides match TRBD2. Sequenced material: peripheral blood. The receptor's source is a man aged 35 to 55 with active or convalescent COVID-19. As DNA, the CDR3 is TGTGCCATCGGGCTAGCGGGGGCAGTAGGGGAGACCCAGTACTTC. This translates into CAIGLAGAVGETQYF.